A single sample is the source of the 31 T cell receptor beta chains below, sequenced in a study of blood T cell repertoires in COVID-19. Profiled with immunoSEQ multiplex PCR; TCRdb holds only in-frame clones, not every one. The sample includes over 150,000 clones, about 83% seen only once; the top ten take about 12%. The sequencing sample was made of peripheral blood. These TCRs come from a woman aged 60 to 75 with COVID-19, enrolled during active disease.

The chain employs TRBV27 and TRBJ1-6; 11 nucleotides align to TRBD1. The CDR3 sequence is 15 residues long. Germline CDR1 is MNHEY and CDR2 is SMNVEV (reference sequence). With 4 bases clipped from V and 10 bases from J, the junction kept 6 bases outside the gene matches. The CDR3 loop reads CASSYGDRGGSPLHF. The CDR3, as DNA: TGTGCCAGCAGTTACGGGGACAGGGGGGGCTCACCCCTCCACTTT.

V gene TRBV14 combines with J gene TRBJ1-4; 10 nucleotides match TRBD1. Germline V gene data show CDR1 as SGHDN and CDR2 as FVKESK. V shed 6 bases and J 5 bases; nucleotides not matched to a gene: 15. There are 18 residues in the CDR3. The CDR3 is CASSHLQRRTGGNEKLFF. In nucleotides, the CDR3 is TGTGCCAGCAGTCACCTCCAGCGCCGGACAGGGGGGAATGAAAAACTGTTTTTT.

The gene calls are TRBV12-5 and TRBJ2-7; the match to TRBD2 covers 9 bases. This CDR3 is 15 amino acids long. The J segment lost 7 bases and the V segment lost 9 bases, leaving 16 bases of the junction unmatched. Per germline, CDR1 LGHNT and CDR2 FRNRAP. The CDR3 nucleotides are TGTGCTAGCCGTCTGACTAGCGGTGGCACGGGAGAGCAGTACGTC. This encodes CASRLTSGGTGEQYV.

This clone was observed a single time. The chain couples TRBV2 to TRBJ1-1; 7 bases line up with TRBD1. Per germline, CDR1 SNHLY and CDR2 FYNNEI. This CDR3 has 15 residues. Losses at the gene ends were 7 bases for V and 1 base for J; bases not matched to a gene: 9. CDR3 in amino acids: CASILGGTANTEAFF. The CDR3 DNA follows: TGTGCCAGCATCTTAGGGGGGACAGCGAACACTGAAGCTTTCTTT. Supplemented by reference TRBV2 and TRBJ1-1, the full variable domain reads EPEVTQTPSHQVTQMGQEVILRCVPISNHLYFYWYRQILGQKVEFLVSFYNNEISEKSEIFDDQFSVERPDGSNFTLKIRSTKLEDSAMYFCASILGGTANTEAFFGQGTRLTVV.

The CDR3 is CASSVGGTANQPQHF. CDR3 in DNA: TGTGCCAGCAGCGTAGGCGGGACGGCAAATCAGCCCCAGCATTTT. The rearrangement uses TRBV9 and TRBJ1-5; D is perhaps TRBD1 (5 bases). The CDR3 is made up of 15 amino acids. Trimming left V 0 bases short and J 4 bases short, with 11 bases between. The V gene's germline CDR1 is SGDLS and CDR2 YYNGEE.

This chain joins TRBV10-1 and TRBJ2-3, with 9 positions matching TRBD2. The CDR3 consists of 15 residues. The germline gives CDR1 WNHNN, CDR2 SYGVQD (reference sequence). The ends lost 6 bases at V and 4 bases at J; junction bases unmatched: 8. The CDR3 sequence is CASSPASGGSDTQYF. CDR3 DNA: TGCGCCAGCAGCCCCGCGAGCGGGGGGTCAGATACGCAGTATTTT.

The rearrangement links TRBV9 to TRBJ1-3; no definite D call. V was trimmed by 0 bases and J by 0 bases, leaving 7 bases between them. The CDR3 loop spans 15 amino acids. In germline, CDR1 is SGDLS, CDR2 YYNGEE. DNA for the CDR3: TGTGCCAGCAGCGTAGTGTCAGACTCTGGAAACACCATATATTTT. Encoded protein: CASSVVSDSGNTIYF.

The chain couples TRBV7-8 to TRBJ2-3; TRBD2 matches 10 bases. This CDR3 region has 17 residues. V shed 4 bases, J shed 3 bases, and the junction held 10 bases outside the gene matches. Per the germline V gene, CDR1 is SGHVS and CDR2 is FQNEAQ. The CDR3 spells CASSYDLSGGQTDTQYF. CDR3 DNA sequence: TGTGCCAGCAGCTACGACCTTAGCGGGGGGCAGACAGATACGCAGTATTTT.

The chain couples TRBV24-1 to TRBJ2-2; D gene unclear. CDR1 and CDR2 (germline): KGHDR, SFDVKD. Trimming took off 2 bases at V and 7 bases at J, with 10 bases between the two ends. This CDR3 spans 14 amino acids. CDR3 loop: CATSDSRFSGELFF. In DNA, the CDR3 is TGTGCCACCAGTGATTCCCGATTTAGCGGGGAGCTGTTTTTT.

V usage is TRBV2 and J usage is TRBJ2-3; TRBD1 might be the D (5 bases). V was trimmed by 3 bases and J by 2 bases, leaving 9 bases between them. The CDR3 covers 14 residues. Germline lookup yields CDR1 SNHLY and CDR2 FYNNEI. The CDR3 region has the DNA TGTGCCAGCAGTGAGGGGCTCCTCACAGATACGCAGTATTTT. This sequence encodes CASSEGLLTDTQYF.

The chain uses TRBV29-1 and TRBJ1-3; no reliable D call. Trimming pared 2 bases from V and 0 bases from J, leaving 17 bases between. The CDR3 consists of 17 residues. The V gene's germline CDR1 is SQVTM and CDR2 ANQGSEA. The CDR3 DNA follows: TGCAGCGTTGAACCTCGGGGTCCTTCAATCTCTGGAAACACCATATATTTT. Its protein is CSVEPRGPSISGNTIYF.

The rearrangement links TRBV18 to TRBJ1-4; D unclear. The CDR3 totals 14 residues. V shed 2 bases and J shed 11 bases, with 15 bases lying between them. Per germline, CDR1 KGHSH and CDR2 LQKENI. CDR3 in amino acids: CASSPIASAGKLFF. The DNA for the CDR3 is TGTGCCAGCTCACCAATCGCATCCGCGGGGAAACTGTTTTTT.

This chain joins TRBV10-3 and TRBJ1-3, with D perhaps TRBD1 (5 bases). The CDR3 loop spans 17 amino acids. Per germline, CDR1 ENHRY and CDR2 SYGVKD. The germline V and J ends were trimmed by 8 bases and 0 bases, with 20 bases remaining between them. CDR3 region: CAISGGVQGLSGNTIYF. The DNA of the CDR3 is TGTGCCATCTCGGGTGGGGTTCAGGGCCTCTCTGGAAACACCATATATTTT.

The J gene is TRBJ1-3, the V gene TRBV9, with D perhaps matching TRBD1 (6 bases). From germline, CDR1 is SGDLS and CDR2 YYNGEE. The V and J ends lost 4 bases and 0 bases respectively, with 14 bases between them. The CDR3 runs 16 residues. The CDR3 region has the DNA TGTGCCAGCAGCAGACGGGACACCAACTCTGGAAACACCATATATTTT. Encoded protein: CASSRRDTNSGNTIYF.

CDR3 sequence (DNA): TGTGCCAGCAGCTTGGCTAGGGGGCGAGAAAAACTGTTTTTT. This codes for CASSLARGREKLFF. The chain couples TRBV5-5 to TRBJ1-4; 7 bases map to TRBD1. Germline lookup yields CDR1 SGHKS and CDR2 YYEKEE (reference sequence). This CDR3 is 14 amino acids long. The ends lost 0 bases at V and 8 bases at J; junction bases unmatched: 4.

The chain joins TRBV6-5 to TRBJ2-7, with a weak D call TRBD2 (5 bases). The CDR3 loop spans 14 amino acids. V lost 7 bases and J lost 2, with 15 bases in between. Germline lookup yields CDR1 MNHEY and CDR2 SVGAGI. The CDR3 DNA reads TGTGCCAGCATCCGGACGGCCGGGGCCTACGAGCAGTACTTC. Translation: CASIRTAGAYEQYF.

The chain combines TRBV6-1 with TRBJ2-7, with D perhaps matching TRBD2 (5 bases). This CDR3 spans 16 amino acids. V gave up 2 bases and J gave up 1 base, with 15 bases separating them. Germline-derived CDR1 and CDR2 are MNHNS and SASEGT. The chain's CDR3 is CASSEHMASPSYEQYF. CDR3 DNA: TGTGCCAGCAGTGAACACATGGCTAGCCCTTCCTACGAGCAGTACTTC.

The chain is built from TRBV5-1 and TRBJ1-3; D gene ambiguous. Germline lookup yields CDR1 SGHRS and CDR2 YFSETQ. The V end was cut by 2 bases, the J end by 4 bases, with 13 bases between. The CDR3 has 15 amino acids. The DNA of the CDR3 is TGCGCCAGCAGCTTCGCGGCTACACCCGGAAACACCATATATTTT. Translated, it gives CASSFAATPGNTIYF.

A single count supports this clone. The gene calls are TRBV6-5 and TRBJ2-3, with a tentative D call TRBD2 (6 bases). Germline V gives CDR1 MNHEY, CDR2 SVGAGI. Trimming took off 4 bases at V and 11 bases at J, with 10 bases between the two ends. This CDR3 is built from 11 residues. Written as DNA, the CDR3 is TGTGCCAGCAGTTTCCGGGACTGGCAGTATTTT. Amino acid sequence: CASSFRDWQYF.

The chain has TRBV6-5 and TRBJ2-4, with 7 bases aligning to TRBD2. This CDR3 spans 14 amino acids. Germline V gene lookup returns CDR1 MNHEY and CDR2 SVGAGI. V gave up 6 bases and J gave up 9 bases; unmatched junction bases: 11. DNA for the CDR3: TGTGCCAGCAGCTCTCGCGGGGGTCGGAGCATTCAGTACTTC. Translating it yields CASSSRGGRSIQYF.

The chain uses TRBV19 and TRBJ1-5, with TRBD1 matching 7 bases. CDR1 and CDR2 from the germline V gene are LNHDA and SQIVND (reference sequence). V gave up 0 bases and J gave up 0 bases; unmatched junction bases: 5. The CDR3 is 17 residues long. The CDR3 loop reads CASSIDRTGHSNQPQHF. CDR3 in DNA: TGTGCCAGTAGTATAGATCGGACAGGACATAGCAATCAGCCCCAGCATTTT.

The rearrangement links TRBV3-1 (or the pseudogene TRBV3-2) to TRBJ2-5, with 10 bases that match TRBD2. Germline CDR1 reads LGHDT; CDR2 reads YNNKEL (reference sequence). V lost 0 bases and J lost 7; bases outside the gene matches: 8. The CDR3 contains 16 residues. In DNA form, the CDR3 reads TGTGCCAGCAGCCAAGATCGCCTAGCGGGAGTTGGGACCCAGTACTTC. As protein: CASSQDRLAGVGTQYF.

The rearrangement links TRBV12-5 to TRBJ1-5, with D maybe TRBD1 (5 bases). The ends were cut back, 3 bases at V and 3 bases at J, with 12 bases in the middle. Germline-derived CDR1 and CDR2 are LGHNT and FRNRAP. The CDR3 has 15 amino acids. Here the CDR3 DNA reads TGTGCTAGTGGTTTTTGGAACAGGTACAATCAGCCCCAGCATTTT. Translated, it gives CASGFWNRYNQPQHF.

The rearrangement links TRBV18 to TRBJ2-1; the match to TRBD1 covers 10 bases. The CDR3 consists of 15 residues. Germline values: CDR1 KGHSH, CDR2 LQKENI. V was pared by 6 bases and J by 3 bases, with 5 bases of the junction left unmatched. The CDR3 sequence is CASSIRDRGYNEQFF. In nucleotides, the CDR3 is TGTGCCAGCTCGATCCGGGACAGGGGCTACAATGAGCAGTTCTTC.

The chain employs TRBV12-3 or TRBV12-4 and TRBJ1-2; D unresolved. The CDR3 sequence is 13 residues long. Deletions cut 5 bases from V and 8 bases from J, with 15 bases between. In DNA, the CDR3 is TGTGCCAGCAGTCCCGAGGTACTCAGAGGCTACACCTTC. This sequence encodes CASSPEVLRGYTF.

This chain links TRBV6-2 or TRBV6-3 with TRBJ1-2, with TRBD1 identical over 9 bases. Trimming at V came to 4 bases and at J to 7 bases, leaving 7 bases not matched to a gene. The germline V gene has CDR1 MNHEY and CDR2 SVGEGT. This CDR3 is built from 14 residues. The CDR3 region has the DNA TGTGCCAGCAGTTCGGGACAGGGAGGTAGTGGCTACACCTTC. This encodes CASSSGQGGSGYTF.

CDR3 region: CASSVGSMNEQFF. CDR3 nucleotides: TGCGCCAGCAGTGTTGGTAGTATGAATGAGCAGTTCTTC. This sequence joins TRBV10-1 and TRBJ2-1; D call uncertain. Per germline, CDR1 WNHNN and CDR2 SYGVQD (reference sequence). V shed 4 bases and J shed 7 bases, with 11 bases lying between them. There are 13 residues in the CDR3.

This clone was recorded only once. The chain joins TRBV6-5 to TRBJ1-2; D ambiguous. Germline-derived CDR1 and CDR2 are MNHEY and SVGAGI. This CDR3 spans 12 amino acids. Deletions cut 8 bases from V and 1 base from J, with 8 bases between. In nucleotides, the CDR3 is TGTGCCAGCGAGTCAAATAACTATGGCTACACCTTC. It translates to CASESNNYGYTF.

This chain joins TRBV7-3 and TRBJ1-2; possible D gene TRBD1, 5 bases. Germline CDR1 is SGHTA and CDR2 is FQGTGA. The germline V and J ends were trimmed by 5 bases and 0 bases, with 13 bases remaining between them. CDR3 size: 15 residues. The CDR3 is CASSLSGGANYGYTF. In DNA, the CDR3 is TGTGCCAGCAGCCTCTCCGGGGGGGCTAACTATGGCTACACCTTC.

The rearrangement uses TRBV11-3 and TRBJ2-1; no clear D gene. Germline CDR1 is SGHNT and CDR2 is YENEEA. V was clipped by 5 bases and J by 4 bases, with 6 bases between them. The length of the CDR3 is 12 residues. The CDR3 DNA sequence: TGTGCCAGCAGCGCCGGTTACAATGAGCAGTTCTTC. It encodes CASSAGYNEQFF. Supplemented by reference TRBV11-3 and TRBJ2-1, the full variable domain reads EAGVVQSPRYKIIEKKQPVAFWCNPISGHNTLYWYLQNLGQGPELLIRYENEEAVDDSQLPKDRFSAERLKGVDSTLKIQPAELGDSAVYLCASSAGYNEQFFGPGTRLTVL.

This sequence joins TRBV6-5 and TRBJ2-7; D is possibly TRBD1 (5 bases). Trimming stripped 7 bases from V and 2 bases from J, with 12 bases between. The CDR3 runs 13 residues. Germline V gene sequence: CDR1 MNHEY, CDR2 SVGAGI. CDR3 nucleotides: TGTGCCAGCATCAAGACAGTAGCCTACGAGCAGTACTTC. Its translation is CASIKTVAYEQYF.